What follows are 6 T cell receptor beta chains derived from one specimen sequenced in a study of ipilimumab plus nivolumab after autologous stem cell transplantation. Sequencing used immunoSEQ multiplex PCR; TCRdb keeps in-frame clones, though not all of them. Here the sample spans about 84,000 clones, 75% to 85% being singletons. Sequencing used PBMCs, obtained in a trial of ipilimumab plus nivolumab as post-transplant consolidation. Receptors originate from a male donor with diffuse large B-cell lymphoma.

The chain joins TRBV5-1 to TRBJ2-1; 7 bases fit TRBD1. The junction had 11 bases not matched to a gene; V was cut back by 2 bases and J by 3 bases. The CDR3 covers 17 residues. Germline V gives CDR1 SGHRS, CDR2 YFSETQ. This CDR3 is CASSFQSTGKGYNEQFF. The CDR3 region has the DNA TGCGCCAGCAGCTTCCAATCGACAGGGAAGGGCTACAATGAGCAGTTCTTC. Full variable domain (remainder filled in from reference TRBV5-1 and TRBJ2-1): KAGVTQTPRYLIKTRGQQVTLSCSPISGHRSVSWYQQTPGQGLQFLFEYFSETQRNKGNFPGRFSGRQFSNSRSEMNVSTLELGDSALYLCASSFQSTGKGYNEQFFGPGTRLTVL.

The sample holds one count of this clone. This chain uses TRBV18 with TRBJ1-1; 10 nucleotides line up with TRBD1. Germline V lookup: CDR1 KGHSH, CDR2 LQKENI. J was trimmed by 6 bases and V by 8 bases; bases with no gene match: 12. This CDR3 comprises 15 residues. In nucleotides, the CDR3 is TGTGCCAGCGCAGACAGGGGGCTGGTACGCGCTGAAGCTTTCTTT. Translating gives CASADRGLVRAEAFF. Variable domain in full (rest from reference TRBV18 and TRBJ1-1): NAGVMQNPRHLVRRRGQEARLRCSPMKGHSHVYWYRQLPEEGLKFMVYLQKENIIDESGMPKERFSAEFPKEGPSILRIQQVVRGDSAAYFCASADRGLVRAEAFFGQGTRLTVV.

The chain couples TRBV5-6 to TRBJ2-7; weak D call: TRBD2 (5 bases). The CDR3 length is 13 residues. Germline values: CDR1 SGHDT, CDR2 YYEEEE. V gave up 0 bases and J gave up 4 bases, with 8 bases separating them. The DNA for the CDR3 is TGTGCCAGCAGCTTGGGGACTGATTACGAGCAGTACTTC. Translating gives CASSLGTDYEQYF. Filled out from reference TRBV5-6 and TRBJ2-7, the complete variable domain reads DAGVTQSPTHLIKTRGQQVTLRCSPKSGHDTVSWYQQALGQGPQFIFQYYEEEERQRGNFPDRFSGHQFPNYSSELNVNALLLGDSALYLCASSLGTDYEQYFGPGTRLTVT.

The chain's CDR3 is CASSAPGQGGTIYF. In DNA form, the CDR3 reads TGTGCCAGCAGTGCTCCGGGACAGGGCGGCACCATATATTTT. This chain connects TRBV6-1 to TRBJ1-3, with 9 bases identical to TRBD1. The J segment lost 9 bases and the V segment lost 4 bases, leaving 7 bases of the junction unmatched. There are 14 residues in the CDR3. Germline CDR1 reads MNHNS; CDR2 reads SASEGT.

The CDR3 region has the DNA TGTGCCAGCACCTACCGAGGGGGAGTTTCACCCCTCCACTTT. This gives the protein CASTYRGGVSPLHF. This chain uses TRBV5-8 with TRBJ1-6; D might be TRBD1 (6 bases). V shed 6 bases and J shed 9 bases, with 16 bases lying between them. Germline V gene lookup returns CDR1 SGHTS and CDR2 YDEGEE. This CDR3 region has 14 residues.

This clone has just one count. The chain recombines TRBV5-6 with TRBJ1-2; the D gene is possibly TRBD1 (5 bases). Between the trimmed V and J ends, which lost 0 bases and 1 base, there was a span of 13 bases. The CDR3 covers 16 residues. Germline values: CDR1 SGHDT, CDR2 YYEEEE. The CDR3 nucleotides are TGTGCCAGCAGCTTGGTAGGTTCAGGGATTAACTATGGCTACACCTTC. It encodes CASSLVGSGINYGYTF.